This section outlines one TCR beta chain sequence together with its context. What it binds is not known. This specimen belongs to a study of CXCR3-negative and CXCR3-positive naive CD8 T cells. Germline V lookup: CDR1 ENHRY, CDR2 SYGVKD. CDR3 size: 12 residues. Researchers prepared the TRB cDNA libraries using 5' RACE with UMI labels. Following a re-call of the 5' RACE reads, TCRdb has one entry per CDR3 protein and lacks DNA. The repertoire table contains about 80,000 distinct CDR3 sequences. Investigators sorted each CD8+ T cell subset in triplicate, taking 300,000 to 350,000 cells each time. Overall study results and limits: Naive cells that were CXCR3-positive had more hydrophobic TRB CDR3s (compared with CXCR3-negative naive cells).

Sequenced material: naive CXCR3- CD8+ T cells from blood. The subset was: CD45RO-CCR7+CD27+CD95- naive CD8+ T cells lacking CXCR3 (TNR3-). The receptor was isolated from a human donor in good health. Some clones in this sample may be carry-over from other donors' samples. The chain links TRBV10-3 to TRBJ1-1; no DNA is available, so the TRBD1 call from TCRdb remains unchecked. The CDR3 loop reads CAIKDRGTEAFF.